The 10 T cell receptor beta chains given below trace back to one sample, sequenced in a study of cytomegalovirus exposure and HLA in healthy donors. In the PCR, 60 Vbeta and 13 Jbeta primers were used. Profiled with immunoSEQ multiplex PCR; TCRdb holds only in-frame clones, not every one. The table records about 130,000 clones, approximately 74% of them present only once. Sequencing input: PBMCs. All receptors derive from a man aged 18-30 years in good health and CMV-seropositive.

The chain uses TRBV6-5 and TRBJ1-2; tentatively, D is TRBD1 (6 bases). Deletions cut 5 bases from V and 7 bases from J, with 14 bases between. The CDR3 sequence is 13 residues long. Germline V gives CDR1 MNHEY, CDR2 SVGAGI. The CDR3 sequence is CASSPDRIIGYTF. CDR3 DNA sequence: TGTGCCAGCAGTCCCGACAGGATCATTGGCTACACCTTC.

This clone was detected once. This chain connects TRBV5-4 to TRBJ1-1; 10 bases align to TRBD1. The germline V gene has CDR1 SGHNT and CDR2 YYREEE (reference sequence). This CDR3 has 16 amino acids. V was clipped by 5 bases and J by 3 bases; unmatched bases: 10. For the CDR3, the DNA is TGTGCCAGCAGGTCGGGACAGGGGACGGCGGACACTGAAGCTTTCTTT. Its protein product is CASRSGQGTADTEAFF.

Details on this clone: Within the sample, other DNA sequences also encode this same CDR3. J is TRBJ1-6 and V is TRBV5-1, with TRBD1 identical over 7 bases. Germline CDR1 reads SGHRS; CDR2 reads YFSETQ. The CDR3 covers 16 residues. V was clipped by 2 bases and J by 9 bases; unmatched bases: 11. The CDR3 DNA reads as TGCGCCAGCAGCTTAACAGGGGAAGTAGGTGGTTCACCCCTCCACTTT. Its translation is CASSLTGEVGGSPLHF.

The rearrangement joins TRBV4-1 to TRBJ1-4, with TRBD1 identical over 7 bases. The trim removed 4 bases at V and 3 bases at J, leaving 8 bases unmatched. CDR3 length equals 16 residues. Germline V gene data show CDR1 as MGHRA and CDR2 as YSYEKL. The chain's CDR3 is CASSRGPGTANEKLFF. CDR3 nucleotide sequence: TGCGCCAGCAGCCGTGGTCCCGGGACAGCTAATGAAAAACTGTTTTTT.

The DNA for the CDR3 is TGTGCCAGCAGTCTCGTGAACACTGAAGCTTTCTTT. Translating it yields CASSLVNTEAFF. V gene TRBV6-5 combines with J gene TRBJ1-1, with unresolved D. This CDR3 region has 12 residues. V lost 5 bases and J 0 bases, leaving 4 bases between the germline ends. Looked up from germline, CDR1 is MNHEY and CDR2 is SVGAGI.

The chain recombines TRBV15 with TRBJ2-7; D unresolved. Trimming pared 0 bases from V and 3 bases from J, leaving 6 bases between. From germline, CDR1 is LNHNV and CDR2 YYDKDF (reference sequence). CDR3 length: 13 residues. CDR3 residues: CATSRDLLYEQYF. The CDR3 DNA is TGTGCCACCAGCAGAGATCTTCTCTACGAGCAGTACTTC.

This clone was found once. The chain combines TRBV5-4 with TRBJ2-1, with 12 bases fitting TRBD2. The CDR3 contains 15 residues. Trimming removed 4 bases from V and 5 bases from J; junction bases left unmatched: 4. Germline V gene sequence: CDR1 SGHNT, CDR2 YYREEE (reference sequence). The CDR3 here is CASSQTSGGHNEQFF. Written as DNA, the CDR3 is TGTGCCAGCAGCCAGACTAGCGGGGGACACAATGAGCAGTTCTTC.

In this sample, this clone turned up a few times. The gene calls are TRBV27 and TRBJ1-1; unclear D gene. This CDR3 contains 12 residues. The germline V gene has CDR1 MNHEY and CDR2 SMNVEV (reference sequence). The V gene lost 7 bases and the J gene lost 3 bases, with 9 bases spanning the gap. The CDR3 DNA is TGTGCCAGCAAGAGTCTTCACACTGAAGCTTTCTTT. Translation gives CASKSLHTEAFF.

This chain uses TRBV30 with TRBJ2-1; TRBD2 agrees at 7 bases. The germline gives CDR1 GTSNPN, CDR2 SVGIG (reference sequence). After removal of 5 bases from V and 4 bases from J, the junction contained 8 bases not matched to a gene. The CDR3 extends over 14 amino acids. As DNA, the CDR3 is TGTGCCTGGTCTAGAAAAGCGGGATACAATGAGCAGTTCTTC. This sequence encodes CAWSRKAGYNEQFF.

The chain links TRBV15 to TRBJ2-7, with 8 bases identical to TRBD2. CDR1 and CDR2 from the germline V gene are LNHNV and YYDKDF (reference sequence). The V segment lost 1 base and the J segment 3 bases; nucleotides outside the gene matches: 8. The CDR3 runs to 16 residues. Here the CDR3 DNA reads TGTGCCACCAGCAGAGGAGGGGCGGGAGGAAGCTACGAGCAGTACTTC. Translated: CATSRGGAGGSYEQYF.